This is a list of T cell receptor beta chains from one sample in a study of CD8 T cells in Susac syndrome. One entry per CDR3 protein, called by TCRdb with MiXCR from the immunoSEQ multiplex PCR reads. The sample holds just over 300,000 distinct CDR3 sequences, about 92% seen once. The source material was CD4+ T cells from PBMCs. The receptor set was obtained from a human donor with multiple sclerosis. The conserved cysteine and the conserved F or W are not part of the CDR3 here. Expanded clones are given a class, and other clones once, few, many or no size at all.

ASRHTGRNYGYT | . | TRBJ1-2 | TRBV5-6
AWGTGQGSPLP | . | TRBJ1-6 | TRBV30
ASSQVSLAGAAYEQY | . | TRBJ2-7 | TRBV4-2
ASSLKTGPTEAF | . | TRBJ1-1 | TRBV5-4
ASRWQGDDQPQH | . | TRBJ1-5 | TRBV6-2/TRBV6-3
ASSEPAGGGVGIQY | . | TRBJ2-4 | TRBV2
SARDWGSRTEAF | . | TRBJ1-1 | TRBV20-1
ASSFQGEKETQY | . | TRBJ2-5 | TRBV5-1
ASSLAAGTNVLT | . | TRBJ2-6 | TRBV7-9
ASSLGILTEAF | few | TRBJ1-1 | TRBV7-2
ASSLAGGRGSLNEQY | . | TRBJ2-7 | TRBV5-4
ASSPLGQGVYGYT | . | TRBJ1-2 | TRBV11-2
ASRNRVGTEAF | few | TRBJ1-1 | TRBV25-1
ASSPTLATGPRETQY | . | TRBJ2-5 | TRBV2
ATSSLSFQPNTEAF | . | TRBJ1-1 | TRBV15
ASSQGVAYSNQPQH | . | TRBJ1-5 | TRBV3-1
ATSRDNYEQY | . | TRBJ2-7 | TRBV25-1
ASSGLDGETQY | . | TRBJ2-5 | TRBV2
ASSPNRDSKRTQY | . | TRBJ2-5 | TRBV7-8
ASSQDGQETQY | . | TRBJ2-5 | TRBV23-1
ASSQTKVPSLYNEQF | once | TRBJ2-1 | TRBV4-2
ASSWTSGVGNEQF | . | TRBJ2-1 | TRBV7-2
SARAGTSGRAPSTDTQY | . | TRBJ2-3 | TRBV20-1
SVQGTAQSTQY | . | TRBJ2-5 | TRBV29-1
ASSRAAGAPSDEQF | . | TRBJ2-1 | TRBV6-1
ASSLGSGRYYEQY | . | TRBJ2-7 | TRBV5-6
ASSSHQTDTQY | . | TRBJ2-3 | TRBV7-9
ASSQGGNRPSGNEQF | . | TRBJ2-1 | TRBV4-1
ASSTGTSGSNQETQY | . | TRBJ2-5 | TRBV2
SAIKGTMAYEQY | once | TRBJ2-7 | TRBV20-1
ATSVDGNQPQH | . | TRBJ1-5 | TRBV24-1
ASSEVDRGNQPQH | . | TRBJ1-5 | TRBV6-1
ASSEPGRISYEQY | . | TRBJ2-7 | TRBV19
ASRMSGGAGETQY | . | TRBJ2-5 | TRBV5-1
ASSGSRGLYGYT | . | TRBJ1-2 | TRBV28
ATSDSDRYEQY | once | TRBJ2-7 | TRBV24-1
SARGRTGAGYNEQF | . | TRBJ2-1 | TRBV20-1
SARGRGLLWAKNIQY | . | TRBJ2-4 | TRBV20-1
ASSPSYYEQY | once | TRBJ2-7 | TRBV18
AISESTVEQF | . | TRBJ2-1 | TRBV10-3
ASSLDFRGGNQPQH | . | TRBJ1-5 | TRBV4-1
ASSRTGYGYT | few | TRBJ1-2 | TRBV12-3/TRBV12-4
ASSRTSGGFYNEQF | once | TRBJ2-1 | TRBV7-2
ASSPSFGSGDDYGYT | once | TRBJ1-2 | TRBV3-1
SATLTSAHSTLNTEAF | . | TRBJ1-1 | TRBV29-1
ASRFRVRDEQF | . | TRBJ2-1 | TRBV19
ASSTASGRVNEQF | once | TRBJ2-1 | TRBV5-1
ASSLDVRTPNTEAF | once | TRBJ1-1 | TRBV5-6
ASSMTAGSNEKLF | . | TRBJ1-4 | TRBV19
ASSQGTVEYNEQF | . | TRBJ2-1 | TRBV4-1
ASSLLYGTSGDTQY | . | TRBJ2-3 | TRBV11-2
ASSLGRGNYEQY | . | TRBJ2-7 | TRBV11-3
ASSQTDRVPNNEQF | . | TRBJ2-1 | TRBV7-8